A selection of T cell receptor beta chains follows, all from one sample in a study of cytomegalovirus exposure and HLA in healthy donors. Clones were read by immunoSEQ multiplex PCR, and TCRdb kept only the in-frame ones, dropping some. The data contain over 150,000 clones, 60% to 80% of them singletons. Sequencing was done on a sample of PBMCs. These TCRs come from a woman aged 45-60 years in good health and CMV-seropositive. CDR3s include the opening cysteine and the closing phenylalanine or tryptophan. A D gene is named only where the DNA matches it firmly. The size field is filled for only some rows; it gives once, few, many or a size class.

clone size: .; V gene: TRBV5-1; CDR3 length: 15; D gene: .; CDR3 protein: CASSLGGSSGNTIYF
clone size: .; V gene: TRBV2; CDR3 length: 15; D gene: .; CDR3 protein: CASSEERFPTGELFF
clone size: .; V gene: TRBV19; CDR3 length: 18; D gene: .; CDR3 protein: CASSTQGRALSGANVLTF
clone size: .; V gene: TRBV5-1; CDR3 length: 13; D gene: TRBD1; CDR3 protein: CASSGDSGLRAFF
clone size: .; V gene: TRBV14; CDR3 length: 14; D gene: .; CDR3 protein: CASSPRVTNYGYTF
clone size: .; V gene: TRBV25-1; CDR3 length: 13; D gene: .; CDR3 protein: CASSDTAGQPQHF
clone size: .; V gene: TRBV4-1; CDR3 length: 16; D gene: .; CDR3 protein: CASSRLTGGGPNEQFF
clone size: .; V gene: TRBV30; CDR3 length: 14; D gene: .; CDR3 protein: CAWSALTANQPQHF
clone size: .; V gene: TRBV7-9; CDR3 length: 18; D gene: TRBD2; CDR3 protein: CASSAKASGGASTDTQYF
clone size: once; V gene: TRBV7-9; CDR3 length: 16; D gene: TRBD2; CDR3 protein: CASSPPGASGYNEQFF
clone size: once; V gene: TRBV5-6; CDR3 length: 16; D gene: .; CDR3 protein: CASSSLSVSSYNEQFF
clone size: .; V gene: TRBV4-1; CDR3 length: 17; D gene: TRBD2; CDR3 protein: CASSQRSGGLSYNEQFF
clone size: .; V gene: TRBV4-1; CDR3 length: 17; D gene: .; CDR3 protein: CASSPQGQGPRANVLTF
clone size: .; V gene: TRBV10-3; CDR3 length: 13; D gene: .; CDR3 protein: CAISEQPDTEAFF
clone size: .; V gene: TRBV9; CDR3 length: 16; D gene: .; CDR3 protein: CASSVGDFPSTDTQYF
clone size: .; V gene: TRBV7-9; CDR3 length: 17; D gene: TRBD2; CDR3 protein: CASSFSPGGVSYNEQFF
clone size: .; V gene: TRBV6-5; CDR3 length: 15; D gene: TRBD2; CDR3 protein: CASSPTSGGEGTQYF
clone size: .; V gene: TRBV6-6; CDR3 length: 14; D gene: TRBD1; CDR3 protein: CASSYSTGGNTIYF
clone size: .; V gene: TRBV10-3; CDR3 length: 17; D gene: .; CDR3 protein: CAISESSGALSSYEQYF
clone size: .; V gene: TRBV4-2; CDR3 length: 15; D gene: .; CDR3 protein: CASSQGPGDYNEQFF
clone size: .; V gene: TRBV4-1; CDR3 length: 14; D gene: .; CDR3 protein: CASRPTGMVDEQYF
clone size: .; V gene: TRBV7-3; CDR3 length: 14; D gene: TRBD2; CDR3 protein: CASSFGGVADTQYF
clone size: .; V gene: TRBV5-5; CDR3 length: 12; D gene: .; CDR3 protein: CASSFWGDTIYF
clone size: .; V gene: TRBV6-9; CDR3 length: 20; D gene: .; CDR3 protein: CASSYSGGGSLRSYNSPLHF
clone size: once; V gene: TRBV5-1; CDR3 length: 16; D gene: TRBD2; CDR3 protein: CASSLPGTSGGNEQFF
clone size: .; V gene: TRBV2; CDR3 length: 17; D gene: TRBD2; CDR3 protein: CASREEVAGPQFGEQFF
clone size: .; V gene: TRBV19; CDR3 length: 14; D gene: TRBD1; CDR3 protein: CASSIGTGNEKLFF